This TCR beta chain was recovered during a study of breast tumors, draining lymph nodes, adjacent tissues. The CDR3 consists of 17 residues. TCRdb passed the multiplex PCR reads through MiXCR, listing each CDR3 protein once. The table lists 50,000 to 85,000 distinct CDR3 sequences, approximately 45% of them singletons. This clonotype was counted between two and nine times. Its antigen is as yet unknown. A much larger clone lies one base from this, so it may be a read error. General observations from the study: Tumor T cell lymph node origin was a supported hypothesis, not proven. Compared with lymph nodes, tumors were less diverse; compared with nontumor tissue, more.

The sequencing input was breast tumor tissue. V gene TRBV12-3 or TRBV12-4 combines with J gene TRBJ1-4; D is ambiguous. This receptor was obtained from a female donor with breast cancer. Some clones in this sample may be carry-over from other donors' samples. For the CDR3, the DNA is TGTGCCAGCCGTTTTAGGCCGGGAGCGTTACTTAATGAAAAACTGTTTTTT. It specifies CASRFRPGALLNEKLFF.